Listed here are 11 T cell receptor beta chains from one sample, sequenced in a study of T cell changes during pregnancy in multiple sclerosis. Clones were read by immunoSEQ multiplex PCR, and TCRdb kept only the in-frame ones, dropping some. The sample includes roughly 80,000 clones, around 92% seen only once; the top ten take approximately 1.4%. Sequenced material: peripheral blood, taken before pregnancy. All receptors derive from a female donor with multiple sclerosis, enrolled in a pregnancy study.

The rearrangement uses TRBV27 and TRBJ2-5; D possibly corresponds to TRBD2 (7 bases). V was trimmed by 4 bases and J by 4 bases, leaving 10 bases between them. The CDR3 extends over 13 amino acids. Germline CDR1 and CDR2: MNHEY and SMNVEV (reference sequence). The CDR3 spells CASSWGGPETQYF. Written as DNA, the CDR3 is TGTGCCAGCAGTTGGGGGGGCCCAGAGACCCAGTACTTC.

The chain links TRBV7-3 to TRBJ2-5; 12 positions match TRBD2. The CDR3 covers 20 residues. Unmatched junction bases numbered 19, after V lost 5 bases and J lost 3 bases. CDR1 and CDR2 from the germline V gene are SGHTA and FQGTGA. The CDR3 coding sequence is TGTGCCAGCAGCCTGACCGGGCTGCGGCGGACTAGCGGGGCAAAAGAGACCCAGTACTTC. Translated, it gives CASSLTGLRRTSGAKETQYF.

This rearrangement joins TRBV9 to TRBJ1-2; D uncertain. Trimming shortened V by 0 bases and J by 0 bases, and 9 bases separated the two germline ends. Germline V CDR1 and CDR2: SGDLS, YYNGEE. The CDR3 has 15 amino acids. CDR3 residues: CASSVAADTNYGYTF. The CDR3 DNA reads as TGTGCCAGCAGCGTAGCTGCAGATACTAACTATGGCTACACCTTC.

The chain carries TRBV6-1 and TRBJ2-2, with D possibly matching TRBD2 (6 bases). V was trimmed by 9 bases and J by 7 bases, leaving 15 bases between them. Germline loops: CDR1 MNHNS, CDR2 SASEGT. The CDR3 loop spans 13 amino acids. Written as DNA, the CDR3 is TGTGCCAGTCGGACTACTATCGTCGGGGAGCTGTTTTTT. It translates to CASRTTIVGELFF.

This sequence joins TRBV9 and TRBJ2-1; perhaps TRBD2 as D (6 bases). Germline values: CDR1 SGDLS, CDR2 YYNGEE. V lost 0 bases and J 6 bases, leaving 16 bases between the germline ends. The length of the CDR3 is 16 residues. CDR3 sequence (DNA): TGTGCCAGCAGCGTAGCGACGACTAGTACAATCAATGAGCAGTTCTTC. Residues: CASSVATTSTINEQFF.

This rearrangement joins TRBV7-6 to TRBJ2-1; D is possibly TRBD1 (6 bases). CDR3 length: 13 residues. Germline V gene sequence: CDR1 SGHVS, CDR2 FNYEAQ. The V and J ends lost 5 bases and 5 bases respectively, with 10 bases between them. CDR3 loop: CASSQGQNNEQFF. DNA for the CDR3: TGTGCCAGCAGCCAAGGACAGAACAATGAGCAGTTCTTC.

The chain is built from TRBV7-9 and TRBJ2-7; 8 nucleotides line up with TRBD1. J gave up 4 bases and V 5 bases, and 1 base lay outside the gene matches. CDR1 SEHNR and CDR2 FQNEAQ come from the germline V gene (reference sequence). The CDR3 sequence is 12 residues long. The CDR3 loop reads CASSGDRYEQYF. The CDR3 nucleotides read TGTGCCAGCAGCGGGGACAGGTACGAGCAGTACTTC.

The CDR3 spells CASSTQGTNYGYTF. CDR3 sequence (DNA): TGTGCCAGTAGTACCCAGGGAACTAACTATGGCTACACCTTC. The chain is built from TRBV19 and TRBJ1-2, with a weak D call TRBD1 (5 bases). Germline assignment: CDR1 LNHDA and CDR2 SQIVND (reference sequence). There are 14 residues in the CDR3. Trimming stripped 4 bases from V and 0 bases from J, with 9 bases between.

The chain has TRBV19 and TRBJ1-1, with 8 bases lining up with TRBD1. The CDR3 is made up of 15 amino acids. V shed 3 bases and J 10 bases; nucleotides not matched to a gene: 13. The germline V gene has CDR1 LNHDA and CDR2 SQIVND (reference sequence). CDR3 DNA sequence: TGTGCCAGTAGTATCCCGCAGGGTGGAACAGGGGGAGCTTTCTTT. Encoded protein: CASSIPQGGTGGAFF.

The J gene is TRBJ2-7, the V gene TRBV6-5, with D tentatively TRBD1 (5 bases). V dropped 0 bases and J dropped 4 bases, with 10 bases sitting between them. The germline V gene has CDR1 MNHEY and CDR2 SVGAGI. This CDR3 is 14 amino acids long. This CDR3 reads CASSYSEGVYEQYF. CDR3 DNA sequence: TGTGCCAGCAGTTACTCGGAAGGGGTGTACGAGCAGTACTTC.

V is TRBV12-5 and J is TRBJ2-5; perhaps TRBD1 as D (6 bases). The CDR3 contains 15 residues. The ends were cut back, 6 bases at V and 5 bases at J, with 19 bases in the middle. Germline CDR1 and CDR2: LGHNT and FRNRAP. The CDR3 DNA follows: TGTGCTAGTGGACAACCACAGGGAATAGGGGAGACCCAGTACTTC. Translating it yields CASGQPQGIGETQYF.